The rows below give T cell receptor beta chains drawn from one sample of a study of cytomegalovirus exposure and HLA in healthy donors. Here immunoSEQ multiplex PCR was the method, and the copy in TCRdb shows in-frame clones only, minus some. The sample includes 150,000 or so clones, about 80% seen only once; the top ten take more than 10%. The sequenced sample consisted of PBMCs. The receptors originated from a man in his forties in good health and CMV-seropositive. Each CDR3 is given with its conserved first and last residue. A D gene is named only where the DNA matches it firmly. Size tells how often a clone was seen (once, few, many) or the class of an expanded clone, and some rows leave it out.

cdr3_aa cdr3_nt clone_size j_call v_call d_call
CASVALPTDTQYF TGTGCTTCGGTAGCACTACCCACAGATACGCAGTATTTT once TRBJ2-3 TRBV28 NA
CASSPRGGSVEQYF TGTGCCAGCAGCCCCCGGGGAGGGTCGGTCGAGCAGTACTTC NA TRBJ2-7 TRBV5-4 TRBD2
CSVETGIKGYTF TGCAGCGTTGAAACCGGGATAAAGGGCTACACCTTC NA TRBJ1-2 TRBV29-1 NA
CASRDRVQNTEAFF TGTGCTAGCCGGGACAGGGTCCAGAACACTGAAGCTTTCTTT NA TRBJ1-1 TRBV12-5 TRBD1
CASSPSTSKNYEQYF TGCGCCAGCAGCCCCAGCACTAGTAAAAACTACGAGCAGTACTTC NA TRBJ2-7 TRBV5-1 NA
CASSPRQGNTEAFF TGTGCCAGCTCACCACGGCAGGGCAACACTGAAGCTTTCTTT NA TRBJ1-1 TRBV18 NA
CASSLSGSGNTDTQYF TGTGCCAGCAGCTTAAGTGGGAGTGGTAACACAGATACGCAGTATTTT NA TRBJ2-3 TRBV7-3 NA
CASSSGQGVYEQYF TGTGCCAGCAGTTCGGGACAGGGGGTCTACGAGCAGTACTTC NA TRBJ2-7 TRBV27 TRBD1
CASSFLAGGSNEQFF TGTGCCAGCAGCTTTTTAGCGGGAGGCAGCAATGAGCAGTTCTTC NA TRBJ2-1 TRBV7-2 TRBD2
CASSYPGGNEQYF TGTGCCAGCAGTTACCCTGGGGGGAACGAGCAGTACTTC NA TRBJ2-7 TRBV6-5 NA
CASSSGITTTTEAFF TGCGCCAGCAGCTCCGGGATCACGACGACGACTGAAGCTTTCTTT NA TRBJ1-1 TRBV5-1 NA
CAISERGLRETQYF TGTGCCATCAGTGAAAGGGGGCTTCGAGAGACCCAGTACTTC NA TRBJ2-5 TRBV10-3 TRBD1
CASSLTFQDQETQYF TGTGCCAGCAGCTTAACCTTCCAGGACCAAGAGACCCAGTACTTC NA TRBJ2-5 TRBV7-8 NA
CASSNGQGWGSPLHF TGTGCCAGCAGCAATGGACAGGGTTGGGGCTCACCCCTCCACTTT NA TRBJ1-6 TRBV7-9 TRBD1
CASLPWASGTDTQYF TGTGCCAGCCTTCCCTGGGCTAGCGGCACAGATACGCAGTATTTT NA TRBJ2-3 TRBV5-5 NA
CASSSANTGELFF TGTGCCAGCAGTTCCGCGAACACCGGGGAGCTGTTTTTT NA TRBJ2-2 TRBV28 NA
CASSATGWGQGYTGELFF TGTGCCAGCAGCGCCACCGGCTGGGGACAGGGGTACACCGGGGAGCTGTTTTTT few TRBJ2-2 TRBV5-6 TRBD1
CASSLGAQSNYGYTF TGTGCCAGCAGCTTAGGGGCACAAAGTAACTATGGCTACACCTTC NA TRBJ1-2 TRBV7-2 NA
CASSSYGVGSEQYF TGTGCCAGCAGCTCGTATGGGGTCGGGAGCGAGCAGTACTTC few TRBJ2-7 TRBV7-2 NA
CASSIGLQGGTGELFF TGTGCCAGTAGTATAGGTCTGCAAGGCGGCACCGGGGAGCTGTTTTTT NA TRBJ2-2 TRBV19 NA
CASSLEDSYYGYTF TGCGCCAGCAGCTTGGAGGACAGCTACTATGGCTACACCTTC NA TRBJ1-2 TRBV5-1 NA
CSVEVWSDHTGELFF TGCAGCGTTGAAGTATGGAGCGACCACACCGGGGAGCTGTTTTTT NA TRBJ2-2 TRBV29-1 NA
CASEDREKYEQYF TGTGCCAGCGAGGACAGGGAGAAATACGAGCAGTACTTC NA TRBJ2-7 TRBV6-1 TRBD1
CSSSLRGGETQYF TGTTCCAGCAGCCTGAGAGGAGGGGAGACCCAGTACTTC NA TRBJ2-5 TRBV7-9 NA
CASSYLEQYF TGTGCCAGCAGCTACTTAGAGCAGTACTTC NA TRBJ2-7 TRBV6-1 NA
CASSLDPLALAGGKFF TGTGCCAGCAGCTTAGACCCGCTGGCCCTAGCGGGAGGTAAGTTCTTC NA TRBJ2-1 TRBV11-2 TRBD2